This T cell receptor beta chain derives from a study of CD8+CD57+ T cells in acquired aplastic anemia (dated by TCRdb to between 2018 and 2020). In the study overall: A mean of approximately 3 ug of DNA, ranging from about 0.19 to 30 ug, was extracted from sorted CD4+ and CD8+ cells. CD8+CD57+ expansion was defined as a frequency above the mean frequency observed in healthy subjects. Broader findings and caveats from the paper: Although some 28 CD8+ CDR3 sequences were shared by patients and controls, these sequences appeared highly expressed in patients and within the immunodominant clones of patients. No significant difference in CD8+ Simpson's diversity was found between patients and healthy controls (P=0.060).

Expansion of CD8+CD57+ cells had been shown by flow cytometry in the patients chosen for sequencing. All patients had severe acquired aplastic anemia diagnosed by International Study of Aplastic Anemia and Agranulocytosis and Camitta criteria. No therapy had been received by the patients at the time of blood sampling. TCR repertoires of sorted CD4+ and CD8+ blood T cells from severe aplastic anemia patients and healthy subjects were deep-sequenced in the study. Patients were enrolled in the USA under clinicaltrials.gov protocols 00001620, 01623167, 00001397, 00071045, 00081523 and 00961064. Ficoll-Paque density gradient centrifugation was used to isolate peripheral blood mononuclear cells. Before DNA was extracted, CD4+ and CD8+ T cells were sorted using either FACS or magnetic beads. Profiling of TCR beta VDJ combinations and CDR3 sequences used genomic DNA as the template. TCR repertoire sequencing was run on an Illumina HiSeq 2000. The original pipeline was this. Repertoires were assessed using TRBV/TRBJ rearrangement plots, CDR3 size and DJ length profiles, and Simpson's diversity index. The most abundant DNA sequence in the deep sequencing data was taken as the immunodominant clone. CDR3 amino acid sequences were checked for sharing across subjects and were also compared against the VDJdb database and published repertoires. TCRdb reworked the public reads: Q25 trimming with fastp, MiXCR clone assembly, productive beta chains retained. Each record represents a unique CDR3 protein, reported with the most common genes and DNA among its rows. TCRdb's processing, not the study's, gives the V and J calls here. This sample gives about 98,000 distinct CDR3 sequences in total; around 68% of them show up just once. The ten largest clones capture roughly 60% of the sample.

V is pared back by 4 bases and J by 5 bases, with 20 bases lying between the germline termini. Including cysteine and phenylalanine, the CDR3 has 17 amino acids. The DNA shown is the 51-base CDR3, in frame from base 1. Per the germline V gene (reference sequence), SEHNR is the CDR1 and FQNEAQ is the CDR2. The table lists this clonotype with many counts. The clone's antigen remains unknown. The input lacks base qualities; no much larger clone sits a single base away. This TCR came from a human donor with aplastic anemia. Sequenced input: sorted CD4+, CD8+, or CD8+CD57+ T cells (not recorded which) from PBMCs. The chain couples TRBV7-9 to TRBJ2-2; a weak D assignment points to TRBD1 (7 bases agree). DNA sequence: TGTGCCAGCAGCTCTATGTTTGAGACAGGGACTACCGGGGAGCTGTTTTTT. This yields the protein CASSSMFETGTTGELFF. The CDR3, completed at both ends by the reference TRBV7-9 and TRBJ2-2 genes, gives the full variable domain DTGVSQNPRHKITKRGQNVTFRCDPISEHNRLYWYRQTLGQGPEFLTYFQNEAQLEKSRLLSDRFSAERPKGSFSTLEIQRTEQGDSAMYLCASSSMFETGTTGELFFGEGSRLTVL.